The 29 T cell receptor beta chains in this list originate from one sample, sequenced in a study of shared clonotypes between healthy human individuals. Data came from immunoSEQ multiplex PCR; TCRdb stores just in-frame clones and leaves some out. Seen here are around 1.9 million clones, approximately 94% observed once, and the top ten hold more than 1.5%. Naive CD8 cells comprised CD45RO-negative, CCR7-positively selected cells, excluding terminally differentiated effector memory CD45RA+ cells. The sequencing input was naive CD8+ T cells from PBMCs. The receptors come from a man between 18 and 29 years old in good health. Some clones in this sample may be carry-over from other donors' samples.

The rearrangement uses TRBV7-9 and TRBJ2-1; D may be TRBD1 (6 bases). Germline V gene sequence: CDR1 SEHNR, CDR2 FQNEAQ (reference sequence). Trimming took 8 bases from V and 5 from J, leaving 13 bases between them. The CDR3 spans 13 residues. The DNA of the CDR3 is TGTGCCAGCGAACCTAACAGGGACAATGAGCAGTTCTTC. Amino acid sequence: CASEPNRDNEQFF.

Comment on this clone: This specimen includes other DNA sequences encoding the same CDR3. The rearrangement joins TRBV5-1 to TRBJ2-1; TRBD2 matches 13 bases. The CDR3 totals 17 residues. The V segment lost 4 bases and the J segment 7 bases; nucleotides outside the gene matches: 11. Per germline, CDR1 SGHRS and CDR2 YFSETQ. The DNA of the CDR3 is TGCGCCAGCAGCCCTTTAAAACTAGCGGGAGGGGGAAATGAGCAGTTCTTC. Residues: CASSPLKLAGGGNEQFF.

Regarding this clone: Other DNA sequences within the sample encode an identical CDR3. The CDR3 DNA reads TGTGCCAGCAGCTTAGCGCGGGGACCCTCCTACGAGCAGTACTTC. Its translation is CASSLARGPSYEQYF. The rearrangement uses TRBV11-2 and TRBJ2-7; the D gene is possibly TRBD2 (6 bases). The germline gives CDR1 SGHAT, CDR2 FQNNGV. The CDR3 has 15 residues. Deletions cut 1 base from V and 0 bases from J, with 10 bases between.

This rearrangement joins TRBV21-1 to TRBJ1-1; the table's D call, TRBD1, has no DNA check behind it. TRBV21-1 is recorded as a pseudogene. The CDR3 sequence is 16 residues long. The CDR3 is CASSIPGTGGSTEAFF. As DNA, the CDR3 is TGTGCCAGCAGCATCCCCGGGACAGGGGGAAGCACTGAAGCTTTCTTT.

V usage is TRBV6-5 and J usage is TRBJ2-1, with D possibly being TRBD2 (5 bases). V dropped 6 bases and J dropped 15 bases, with 21 bases sitting between them. This CDR3 spans 13 amino acids. Germline-derived CDR1 and CDR2 are MNHEY and SVGAGI. The CDR3 sequence: CASRAGWTELWFF. The CDR3 DNA sequence: TGTGCCAGCAGGGCCGGGTGGACTGAGCTATGGTTCTTC.

The V gene is TRBV9, the J gene TRBJ2-7, with D perhaps TRBD1 (5 bases). From germline, CDR1 is SGDLS and CDR2 YYNGEE. The CDR3 is 14 amino acids. Trimming took 1 base from V and 5 from J, leaving 13 bases between them. CDR3 loop: CASSVLGRVDEQYF. In nucleotides, the CDR3 is TGTGCCAGCAGCGTATTAGGCAGGGTGGACGAGCAGTACTTC.

The gene calls are TRBV7-2 and TRBJ2-7; 8 bases agree with TRBD1. CDR1 SGHTA and CDR2 FQGNSA come from the germline V gene. The V segment lost 7 bases and the J segment 2 bases; nucleotides outside the gene matches: 10. CDR3 length: 15 residues. The CDR3 sequence is CASTHSDRGAYEQYF. The CDR3, as DNA: TGTGCCAGCACCCATTCCGACAGGGGCGCCTACGAGCAGTACTTC.

Concerning this clone: The sample contains more than one DNA sequence encoding this CDR3. Here the CDR3 DNA reads TGTGCCAGCAGTCTCCGGGGACTAGCGGGAGCAAATGAGCAGTTCTTC. This encodes CASSLRGLAGANEQFF. V gene TRBV27 combines with J gene TRBJ2-1, with 14 bases that match TRBD2. Germline values: CDR1 MNHEY, CDR2 SMNVEV (reference sequence). The CDR3 has 16 residues. V gave up 5 bases and J gave up 7 bases; unmatched junction bases: 7.

The V gene is TRBV5-8, the J gene TRBJ2-7; a weak D match, TRBD1 (6 bases). The V end lost 0 bases, the J end lost 4 bases, and 14 bases lay between the germline ends. Germline V gene sequence: CDR1 SGHTS, CDR2 YDEGEE. This CDR3 has 15 amino acids. The CDR3 nucleotides read TGTGCCAGCAGCTTGGCAGGGGCAGGGTTTTACGAGCAGTACTTC. Translated: CASSLAGAGFYEQYF.

About this clone itself: Other DNA sequences in this specimen translate into the identical CDR3. The chain joins TRBV7-9 to TRBJ2-7; 9 bases are a match to TRBD1. CDR1 and CDR2 (germline): SEHNR, FQNEAQ (reference sequence). The V segment lost 3 bases and the J segment 4 bases; nucleotides outside the gene matches: 4. CDR3 length: 14 amino acids. The CDR3 spells CASSLPGQGYEQYF. The CDR3 bases are TGTGCCAGCAGCTTGCCGGGACAGGGTTACGAGCAGTACTTC.

The chain has TRBV7-3 and TRBJ2-1, with 7 bases matching TRBD2. The ends lost 0 bases at V and 6 bases at J; junction bases unmatched: 8. The CDR3 is 16 residues long. CDR1 and CDR2 from the germline V gene are SGHTA and FQGTGA. CDR3 coding DNA: TGTGCCAGCAGCTTAACTCCGGGACTAAAGATCAATGAGCAGTTCTTC. Translation: CASSLTPGLKINEQFF. Using reference TRBV7-3 and TRBJ2-1 for the parts outside the CDR3, the full variable domain is GAGVSQTPSNKVTEKGKYVELRCDPISGHTALYWYRQSLGQGPEFLIYFQGTGAADDSGLPNDRFFAVRPEGSVSTLKIQRTERGDSAVYLCASSLTPGLKINEQFFGPGTRLTVL.

V usage is TRBV27 and J usage is TRBJ1-2, with TRBD1 matching over 10 bases. The CDR3 sequence is 16 residues long. Germline V gene lookup returns CDR1 MNHEY and CDR2 SMNVEV (reference sequence). After removal of 6 bases from V and 7 bases from J, the junction contained 14 bases not matched to a gene. This CDR3 reads CASSSRTGGFVTGYTF. The CDR3 coding sequence is TGTGCCAGCAGCTCCAGGACAGGGGGGTTTGTTACTGGCTACACCTTC.

The rearrangement links TRBV5-1 to TRBJ2-1, with TRBD1 as a possible D gene (5 bases). Trimming took 0 bases from V and 8 from J, leaving 9 bases between them. The CDR3 is made up of 13 amino acids. CDR1 is SGHRS and CDR2 is YFSETQ in the germline V gene. CDR3 in amino acids: CASSLGGAYEQFF. CDR3 sequence (DNA): TGCGCCAGCAGCTTGGGTGGGGCCTATGAGCAGTTCTTC.

This rearrangement joins TRBV27 to TRBJ1-2, with 8 bases aligning to TRBD1. Germline CDR1 reads MNHEY; CDR2 reads SMNVEV (reference sequence). V was pared by 4 bases and J by 6 bases, with 7 bases of the junction left unmatched. CDR3 length equals 14 residues. The CDR3 reads CASSSLTGEDGYTF. In nucleotides, the CDR3 is TGTGCCAGCAGTTCCTTGACAGGGGAAGATGGCTACACCTTC.

The sample holds one count of this clone. The J gene is TRBJ2-2, the V gene TRBV4-1; D is tentatively TRBD1 or TRBD2 (6 bases each). CDR1 and CDR2 from the germline V gene are MGHRA and YSYEKL. There are 17 residues in the CDR3. Trimming left V 0 bases short and J 4 bases short, with 15 bases between. The CDR3 spells CASSQDRWTGATGELFF. The CDR3 DNA follows: TGCGCCAGCAGCCAAGATCGGTGGACGGGGGCCACCGGGGAGCTGTTTTTT.

This chain links TRBV12-5 with TRBJ2-1, with D possibly matching TRBD2 (6 bases). V was shortened by 6 bases and J by 0 bases, with 12 bases between the two germline ends. CDR3 length: 15 amino acids. The V gene's germline CDR1 is LGHNT and CDR2 FRNRAP. The CDR3, as DNA: TGTGCTAGTGGCTCAAGCGGGTTCTCCTACAATGAGCAGTTCTTC. Translated, it gives CASGSSGFSYNEQFF.

The V and J genes are TRBV27 and TRBJ2-7, with 8 bases matching TRBD1. CDR1 is MNHEY, CDR2 SMNVEV, per germline (reference sequence). CDR3 size: 13 residues. J was trimmed by 7 bases and V by 3 bases; bases with no gene match: 5. The CDR3 is CASSFPGGAEQYF. For the CDR3, the DNA is TGTGCCAGCAGTTTCCCAGGGGGCGCGGAGCAGTACTTC.

The rearrangement joins TRBV13 to TRBJ2-1; D may be TRBD2 (9 bases). The CDR3 loop spans 17 amino acids. In germline, CDR1 is PRHDT, CDR2 FYEKMQ (reference sequence). V was clipped by 5 bases and J by 10 bases, with 27 bases between them. The CDR3 sequence is CASSHGQGGGRAREQFF. The CDR3 coding sequence is TGTGCCAGCAGCCACGGACAGGGCGGCGGGAGGGCCAGGGAGCAGTTCTTC.

The chain has TRBV6-6 and TRBJ2-7; no reliable D call. CDR3 length equals 14 residues. Germline V gene sequence: CDR1 MNHNY, CDR2 SVGAGI (reference sequence). V lost 0 bases to trimming and J lost 3 bases, with 9 bases between them. CDR3 DNA sequence: TGTGCCAGCAGTTACTCGGGTTCCTACTACGAGCAGTACTTC. Amino acid sequence: CASSYSGSYYEQYF.

With respect to this clone: This sample includes further DNA sequences coding for the same CDR3. The chain is built from TRBV19 and TRBJ1-1; D unclear. Trimming removed 0 bases from V and 0 bases from J, with 8 bases in between. CDR3 length: 15 residues. Germline loops: CDR1 LNHDA, CDR2 SQIVND (reference sequence). The CDR3 protein is CASSIDPDMNTEAFF. The CDR3 DNA reads TGTGCCAGTAGTATAGATCCAGATATGAACACTGAAGCTTTCTTT. The variable domain in full, completed from reference TRBV19 and TRBJ1-1, reads DGGITQSPKYLFRKEGQNVTLSCEQNLNHDAMYWYRQDPGQGLRLIYYSQIVNDFQKGDIAEGYSVSREKKESFPLTVTSAQKNPTAFYLCASSIDPDMNTEAFFGQGTRLTVV.

The V and J genes are TRBV7-3 and TRBJ2-3; D unresolved. The length of the CDR3 is 17 residues. Trimming took 4 bases from V and 5 from J, leaving 22 bases between them. The V gene's germline CDR1 is SGHTA and CDR2 FQGTGA. The CDR3 nucleotides read TGTGCCAGCAGCTCGATCGGTAGTTTCTCCAATGTAGATACGCAGTATTTT. This codes for CASSSIGSFSNVDTQYF.

The J gene is TRBJ2-5, the V gene TRBV27; 7 nucleotides match TRBD1. Germline V CDR1 and CDR2: MNHEY, SMNVEV (reference sequence). This CDR3 is built from 16 residues. Trimming took 5 bases from V and 4 from J; bases not matched to a gene: 13. CDR3 coding DNA: TGTGCCAGCAGTGGGAACAGGGGATCCCAGCGAGAGACCCAGTACTTC. This codes for CASSGNRGSQRETQYF.

Worth noting for this clone: This CDR3 is also generated by other DNA sequences in the sample. The CDR3 here is CASSPRGSNQPQHF. The CDR3 nucleotides read TGTGCCAGCAGCCCACGGGGCAGCAATCAGCCCCAGCATTTT. The chain employs TRBV7-9 and TRBJ1-5, with D possibly TRBD1 on 5 matching bases. Germline values: CDR1 SEHNR, CDR2 FQNEAQ (reference sequence). This CDR3 has 14 amino acids. V shed 5 bases and J shed 1 base, with 9 bases lying between them.

The V gene is TRBV11-2, the J gene TRBJ2-5, with 8 bases that match TRBD1. The CDR3 has 16 amino acids. Germline CDR1 reads SGHAT; CDR2 reads FQNNGV. The junction had 11 bases not matched to a gene; V was cut back by 4 bases and J by 4 bases. CDR3 sequence (DNA): TGTGCCAGCAGCTCCTCAGGGGGCATAGTGTCAGAGACCCAGTACTTC. Encoded protein: CASSSSGGIVSETQYF.

The genes are TRBV11-2 and TRBJ2-1, with a weak D call TRBD1 (5 bases). Germline CDR1 reads SGHAT; CDR2 reads FQNNGV. Trimming pared 4 bases from V and 0 bases from J, leaving 13 bases between. The CDR3 is 16 residues long. This chain's CDR3 is CASSSFDSLSYNEQFF. The DNA for the CDR3 is TGTGCCAGCAGCTCCTTCGACAGCCTCTCCTACAATGAGCAGTTCTTC.

The gene calls are TRBV28 and TRBJ2-1; a weak D match, TRBD1 (6 bases). Trimming removed 6 bases from V and 1 base from J, with 16 bases in between. The CDR3 runs to 16 residues. Germline-derived CDR1 and CDR2 are MDHEN and SYDVKM. CDR3 sequence reads: CASRRFTGSSYNEQFF. The CDR3 DNA follows: TGTGCCAGCAGACGATTTACAGGGTCTTCCTACAATGAGCAGTTCTTC. Full variable domain (remainder filled in from reference TRBV28 and TRBJ2-1): DVKVTQSSRYLVKRTGEKVFLECVQDMDHENMFWYRQDPGLGLRLIYFSYDVKMKEKGDIPEGYSVSREKKERFSLILESASTNQTSMYLCASRRFTGSSYNEQFFGPGTRLTVL.

The V gene is TRBV4-1, the J gene TRBJ2-1; D is tentatively TRBD1 or TRBD2 (7 bases each). The CDR3 extends over 16 amino acids. Germline CDR1 is MGHRA and CDR2 is YSYEKL. V was cut by 4 bases and J by 4 bases, with 17 bases left in between. CDR3 in amino acids: CASSPLTGRGYNEQFF. In DNA form, the CDR3 reads TGCGCCAGCAGCCCCTTGACAGGGAGGGGTTACAATGAGCAGTTCTTC.

This clone was detected a few times. V gene TRBV28 combines with J gene TRBJ1-4; 8 nucleotides match TRBD1. In germline, CDR1 is MDHEN, CDR2 SYDVKM. This CDR3 has 13 amino acids. The V and J ends lost 6 bases and 9 bases, in that order; junction bases with no gene match: 6. The CDR3: CASRLQGAKKLFF. The CDR3 coding sequence is TGTGCCAGCAGACTTCAGGGGGCCAAAAAACTGTTTTTT.

This clone was seen once. The V call is TRBV10-3, the J call TRBJ1-2; D is uncertain. Germline loops: CDR1 ENHRY, CDR2 SYGVKD. CDR3 length equals 14 residues. Trimming took off 3 bases at V and 4 bases at J, with 12 bases between the two ends. The CDR3 DNA reads as TGTGCCATCAGTGATCTAGGGATCACCTATGGCTACACCTTC. This codes for CAISDLGITYGYTF.